This passage covers 2 T cell receptor beta chains from one sample sequenced in a study of cytotoxic CD8 clonotypes in ibrutinib-treated CLL. Generated by immunoSEQ multiplex PCR, the TCRdb table keeps only in-frame clones and is missing some. The top ten clones hold approximately 17% of a sample with about 35,000 clones, 49% of them seen once. Sequences were derived from PBMCs, sampled before ibrutinib treatment. The receptors were sampled from a human donor with chronic lymphocytic leukemia.

The V gene is TRBV25-1, the J gene TRBJ1-6; 7 bases fit TRBD1. CDR1 and CDR2 from the germline V gene are MGHDK and SYGVNS. V was clipped by 2 bases and J by 10 bases; unmatched bases: 11. The CDR3 runs to 16 residues. The CDR3: CASSEVAGGPRSPLHF. As DNA, the CDR3 is TGTGCCAGCAGTGAAGTGGCAGGGGGTCCCCGCTCACCCCTCCACTTT.

As DNA, the CDR3 is TGTGCCAGCAGCTTAAATTCACAGGGGGATAAGACTTTCTTT. As protein: CASSLNSQGDKTFF. The chain uses TRBV7-3 and TRBJ1-1; TRBD1 agrees at 8 bases. The CDR3 contains 14 residues. V was clipped by 1 base and J by 12 bases; unmatched bases: 10. The germline V gene encodes CDR1 SGHTA and CDR2 FQGTGA.